This paragraph reports one T cell receptor beta chain. Its target is not known. This sample was taken from a study of cytomegalovirus exposure and HLA in healthy donors. Study-level findings and limits: Analyses of presence and absence presupposed an approximately uniform sequencing depth across donors. Later analysis found that TCR beta chains associated with HLA were more clonally expanded than other, equally common chains. A later analysis reportedly found fewer N-insertions in an Asian-associated ancestry cluster than the approximately 670-donor mean.

The V segment lost 1 base and the J segment 5 bases; nucleotides outside the gene matches: 4. Germline loops: CDR1 MGHDK, CDR2 SYGVNS. The CDR3 length is 15 residues. Vbeta (60) and Jbeta (13) primers were used in the PCR. Assay: immunoSEQ multiplex PCR; the TCRdb copy retains only in-frame clones and omits some. Of 70,000 to 85,000 clones listed, over 65% were seen once; the top ten hold under 10%. The specimen was PBMCs. The gene calls are TRBV25-1 and TRBJ2-1, with 8 positions matching TRBD2. The TCR sequence derives from a man aged 35-49 years in good health and CMV-seropositive. The CDR3 sequence is CASSESGGKNNEQFF. In DNA form, the CDR3 reads TGTGCCAGCAGTGAATCGGGGGGGAAAAACAATGAGCAGTTCTTC.